The 13 T cell receptor beta chains in this list originate from one sample, sequenced in a study of T-cell reconstitution after alpha-beta-depleted transplantation in children. A library of TCRbeta sequences, prepared with unique molecular identifiers, was generated. A single record per CDR3 protein comes from TCRdb applying MiXCR to the PCR reads. The sample has fewer than 250,000 distinct CDR3 sequences, 17% seen once. The material sequenced was PBMCs, mostly from graft donor cells, taken 360 days after TCRalphabeta/CD19-depleted stem cell transplant. Every receptor here comes from a male patient between 2 and 9 years old who had a stem cell transplant for acute lymphoblastic leukemia, so the T cells may come from the graft donor.

This clonotype came up a few times. The gene calls are TRBV4-2 and TRBJ2-1; TRBD1 matches at 9 bases. Looked up from germline, CDR1 is LGHNA and CDR2 is YNFKEQ. The J segment lost 8 bases and the V segment lost 4 bases, leaving 12 bases of the junction unmatched. The CDR3 is 16 residues long. The CDR3 DNA reads TGTGCCAGCAGCCTCCTCGGGACAGGGTTTCTCGATGAGCAGTTCTTC. Protein: CASSLLGTGFLDEQFF.

This chain connects TRBV12-3 or TRBV12-4 to TRBJ1-5; TRBD1 might be the D (5 bases). This CDR3 contains 13 residues. Trimming shortened V by 6 bases and J by 4 bases, and 10 bases separated the two germline ends. The CDR3 DNA is TGTGCCAGCAGCCTCCCAGGGAATCAGCCCCAGCATTTT. Protein: CASSLPGNQPQHF.

This clonotype was recorded a few times. The chain combines TRBV29-1 with TRBJ2-7; 12 bases map to TRBD1. This CDR3 region has 15 residues. The junction had 11 bases not matched to a gene; V was cut back by 6 bases and J by 5 bases. CDR1 is SQVTM and CDR2 is ANQGSEA in the germline V gene. The CDR3 nucleotides read TGCAGCGTGGGGGGGGGACAGGGGGCGACGAACGAGCAGTACTTC. As protein: CSVGGGQGATNEQYF.

This clonotype was seen repeatedly, ten times or more. The chain links TRBV5-5 to TRBJ1-2, with no clear D. The CDR3 runs to 14 residues. The V end was cut by 0 bases, the J end by 7 bases, with 13 bases between. CDR1 is SGHKS, CDR2 YYEKEE, per germline (reference sequence). The CDR3: CASSLAAARGGYTF. CDR3 DNA sequence: TGTGCCAGCAGCTTGGCGGCCGCACGTGGTGGCTACACCTTC. Combining the CDR3 with reference TRBV5-5 and TRBJ1-2 gives the whole variable domain DAGVTQSPTHLIKTRGQQVTLRCSPISGHKSVSWYQQVLGQGPQFIFQYYEKEERGRGNFPDRFSARQFPNYSSELNVNALLLGDSALYLCASSLAAARGGYTFGSGTRLTVV.

The chain recombines TRBV12-3 or TRBV12-4 with TRBJ2-2, with a tentative D call TRBD1 (6 bases). The V and J ends lost 1 base and 3 bases respectively, with 6 bases between them. The CDR3 totals 14 residues. CDR3 nucleotides: TGTGCCAGCAGTTTAGGGACAGACACCGGGGAGCTGTTTTTT. This codes for CASSLGTDTGELFF.

This sequence joins TRBV10-3 and TRBJ2-3; D possibly matches TRBD1 or TRBD2 (7 bases each). The CDR3 spans 14 residues. V lost 5 bases and J 5 bases, leaving 14 bases between the germline ends. The V gene's germline CDR1 is ENHRY and CDR2 SYGVKD. In DNA form, the CDR3 reads TGTGCCATCAGTTGGGAGGGGGCCGGAGATACGCAGTATTTT. Amino acids: CAISWEGAGDTQYF.

V usage is TRBV28 and J usage is TRBJ1-5, with TRBD1 as a possible D gene (5 bases). V gave up 7 bases and J gave up 6 bases, with 16 bases separating them. Germline assignment: CDR1 MDHEN and CDR2 SYDVKM. This CDR3 spans 14 amino acids. CDR3 DNA: TGTGCCAGCACCCTATTCCAGGGAGGTCAGCCCCAGCATTTT. Translated, it gives CASTLFQGGQPQHF. Full variable domain (rest looked up from reference TRBV28 and TRBJ1-5): DVKVTQSSRYLVKRTGEKVFLECVQDMDHENMFWYRQDPGLGLRLIYFSYDVKMKEKGDIPEGYSVSREKKERFSLILESASTNQTSMYLCASTLFQGGQPQHFGDGTRLSIL.

The chain couples TRBV2 to TRBJ1-5; perhaps TRBD1 as D (6 bases). Between the trimmed V and J ends, which lost 5 bases and 5 bases, there was a span of 13 bases. Germline CDR1 SNHLY, CDR2 FYNNEI. The length of the CDR3 is 14 residues. The CDR3 spells CASSSADSYQPQHF. DNA for the CDR3: TGTGCCAGCAGTTCTGCGGACAGTTATCAGCCCCAGCATTTT.

This clonotype was observed a few times. The chain combines TRBV7-9 with TRBJ1-2, with D maybe TRBD1 (5 bases). The CDR3 spans 14 residues. From germline, CDR1 is SEHNR and CDR2 FQNEAQ (reference sequence). V was pared by 1 base and J by 3 bases, with 9 bases between. As DNA, the CDR3 is TGTGCCAGCAGCTTAGTGGGGGGTCACTATGGCTACACCTTC. Protein sequence: CASSLVGGHYGYTF. The full variable domain, rest sourced from reference TRBV7-9 and TRBJ1-2, is DTGVSQNPRHKITKRGQNVTFRCDPISEHNRLYWYRQTLGQGPEFLTYFQNEAQLEKSRLLSDRFSAERPKGSFSTLEIQRTEQGDSAMYLCASSLVGGHYGYTFGSGTRLTVV.

There are a few counts of this clonotype. The genes are TRBV29-1 and TRBJ1-4, with D unclear. The CDR3 runs to 13 residues. Germline-derived CDR1 and CDR2 are SQVTM and ANQGSEA. Trimming pared 0 bases from V and 14 bases from J, leaving 16 bases between. The CDR3 DNA sequence: TGCAGCGTTGAAGATCAATGGGGAGGTGGGCTGTTTTTT. It yields the protein CSVEDQWGGGLFF.

The chain is built from TRBV4-2 and TRBJ2-7; D ambiguous. CDR1 and CDR2 (germline): LGHNA, YNFKEQ. This CDR3 is 13 amino acids long. Between the trimmed V and J ends, which lost 3 bases and 4 bases, there was a span of 10 bases. CDR3 sequence reads: CASSHPSSYEQYF. The CDR3 bases are TGTGCCAGCAGCCATCCCTCGTCGTACGAGCAGTACTTC.

In its sample, this clonotype was seen a few times. The rearrangement joins TRBV10-1 to TRBJ2-3, with 10 bases identical to TRBD2. The V gene's germline CDR1 is WNHNN and CDR2 SYGVQD (reference sequence). This CDR3 spans 15 amino acids. Trimming removed 5 bases from V and 5 bases from J; junction bases left unmatched: 7. Here the CDR3 reads CASSSGGAGEDTQYF. CDR3 bases: TGCGCCAGCAGTAGCGGGGGGGCCGGGGAAGATACGCAGTATTTT.

This clonotype was recorded at least ten times. The J gene is TRBJ2-1, the V gene TRBV14; D gene unclear. The V gene's germline CDR1 is SGHDN and CDR2 FVKESK. The CDR3 loop spans 15 amino acids. Trimming shortened V by 1 base and J by 6 bases, and 13 bases separated the two germline ends. The CDR3 sequence: CASSQVMLGFNEQFF. Here the CDR3 DNA reads TGTGCCAGCAGCCAAGTGATGCTTGGTTTCAATGAGCAGTTCTTC.